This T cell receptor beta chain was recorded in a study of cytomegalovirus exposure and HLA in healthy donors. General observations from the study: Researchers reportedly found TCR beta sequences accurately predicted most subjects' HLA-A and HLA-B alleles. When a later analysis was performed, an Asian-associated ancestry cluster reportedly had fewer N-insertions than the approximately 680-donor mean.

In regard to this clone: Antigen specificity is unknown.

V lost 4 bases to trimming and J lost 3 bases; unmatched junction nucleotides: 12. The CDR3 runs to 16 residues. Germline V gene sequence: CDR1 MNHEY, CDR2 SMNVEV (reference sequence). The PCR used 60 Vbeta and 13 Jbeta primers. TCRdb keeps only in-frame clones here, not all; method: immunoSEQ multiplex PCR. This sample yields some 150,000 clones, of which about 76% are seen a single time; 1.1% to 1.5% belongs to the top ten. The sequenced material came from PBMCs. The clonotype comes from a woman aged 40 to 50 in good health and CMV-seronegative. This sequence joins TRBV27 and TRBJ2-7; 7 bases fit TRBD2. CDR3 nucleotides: TGTGCCAGCAGTTATAGGAGAAGGGAGGGGTTCTACGAGCAGTACTTC. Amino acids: CASSYRRREGFYEQYF.